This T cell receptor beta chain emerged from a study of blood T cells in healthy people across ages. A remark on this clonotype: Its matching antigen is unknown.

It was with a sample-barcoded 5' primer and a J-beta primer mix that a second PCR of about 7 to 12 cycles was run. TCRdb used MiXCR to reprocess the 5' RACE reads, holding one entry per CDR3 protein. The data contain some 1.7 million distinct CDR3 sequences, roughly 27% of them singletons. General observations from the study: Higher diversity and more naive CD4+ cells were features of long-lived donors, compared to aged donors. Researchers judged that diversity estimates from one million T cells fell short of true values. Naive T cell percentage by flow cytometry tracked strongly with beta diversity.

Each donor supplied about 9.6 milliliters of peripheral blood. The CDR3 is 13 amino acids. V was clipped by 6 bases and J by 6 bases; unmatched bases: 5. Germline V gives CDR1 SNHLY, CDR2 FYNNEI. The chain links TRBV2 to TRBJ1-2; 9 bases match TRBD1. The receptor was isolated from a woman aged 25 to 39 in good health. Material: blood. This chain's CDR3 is CASRDRDRDGYTF. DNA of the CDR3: TGTGCCAGCAGAGACAGGGACAGGGATGGCTACACCTTC. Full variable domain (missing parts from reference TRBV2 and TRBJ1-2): EPEVTQTPSHQVTQMGQEVILRCVPISNHLYFYWYRQILGQKVEFLVSFYNNEISEKSEIFDDQFSVERPDGSNFTLKIRSTKLEDSAMYFCASRDRDRDGYTFGSGTRLTVV.